This TCR beta chain was sequenced during a study of T cells after posttransplantation cyclophosphamide. Study-level points and caveats: Recipient CMV seropositivity and CMV reactivation strongly tracked TRB clonality. Donor-recipient repertoire similarity was low at 1-2 months, rising over year one.

This clone showed up just a few times. The antigen is unknown. Sequenced by immunoSEQ multiplex PCR; TCRdb stores in-frame clones only, minus some. The top ten hold around a third of the sample, which has about 18,000 clones, 60% to 80% seen once. Busulfan-fludarabine conditioning, marrow transplant, and cyclophosphamide on days +3 and +4 were administered. CDR3 length: 13 amino acids. Germline V CDR1 and CDR2: MDHEN, SYDVKM. Trimming cost V 8 bases and J 10 bases; bases outside gene matches: 9. V is TRBV28 and J is TRBJ1-1, with 11 nucleotides matching TRBD1. This TCR was recovered from a female patient aged 40 to 55 who received an allogeneic stem cell transplant from a related donor, was CMV-positive, and had no GVHD. Some of these T cells may belong to the graft donor. Sequences were derived from CD8+ T cells sorted from PBMCs, sampled 1,800 to 2,000 days after a stem cell transplant with posttransplant cyclophosphamide. The CDR3 is CASAGTGGIGAFF. CDR3 sequence (DNA): TGTGCCAGCGCCGGGACAGGGGGTATAGGAGCTTTCTTT.